The entry that follows covers one TCR beta chain sequence. The protocol was immunoSEQ multiplex PCR, while the TCRdb copy is restricted to in-frame clones and leaves out a portion. The sample holds 25,000 to 35,000 clones, 80% seen once. This sample is drawn from a study of early stage breast cancer tumors. Study information: Invasive lobular carcinomas made up about 30% of the 12 ER+/PR+/HER2- tumors.

Sequencing was carried out using blood. The sequence was collected from a person in their sixties with breast cancer.

The CDR3 DNA reads as TGTGCCAGCAGCTTGGTAACCGGGACAGGGTCGAACGAGCAGTACTTC. Its translation is CASSLVTGTGSNEQYF. The chain is built from TRBV5-4 and TRBJ2-7; 9 nucleotides align to TRBD1. CDR3 length equals 16 residues. Per germline, CDR1 SGHNT and CDR2 YYREEE (reference sequence). V gave up 0 bases and J gave up 5 bases; unmatched junction bases: 9.